This T cell receptor beta chain was found in a study of T cells in Graves' hyperthyroidism and ophthalmopathy. Clinicians diagnosed patients from clinical symptoms, serum thyroxine and TRAb, thyroid ultrasound and orbital computed tomography. RNA transcripts gave rise to amplified TCR beta CDR3 regions. HTBI primers were used for first-round RT-PCR of the TCR CDR3. TCRdb used MiXCR to reprocess the multiplex PCR reads, holding one entry per CDR3 protein. Of roughly 170,000 distinct CDR3 sequences listed, over 15% were seen once; the top ten hold about 29%. This clonotype was detected many times. Its specificity is not known. Trimming shortened V by 4 bases and J by 6 bases, and 10 bases separated the two germline ends. The CDR3 has 12 residues. Germline V CDR1 and CDR2: LNHNV, YYDKDF (reference sequence). Study-level findings and limits: The blood repertoire included most of the expanded thyroid clonotypes above 0.001. Using 13 V-J features, a model discriminated ophthalmopathy from stable hyperthyroidism.

This receptor was taken from a woman aged 50 to 60 with Graves' hyperthyroidism. The chain links TRBV15 to TRBJ2-7, with a tentative D call TRBD1 (5 bases). The sample was blood. The CDR3 DNA reads as TGTGCCACCAGCATTCAGGGTTCCGAGCAGTACTTC. Its protein is CATSIQGSEQYF.